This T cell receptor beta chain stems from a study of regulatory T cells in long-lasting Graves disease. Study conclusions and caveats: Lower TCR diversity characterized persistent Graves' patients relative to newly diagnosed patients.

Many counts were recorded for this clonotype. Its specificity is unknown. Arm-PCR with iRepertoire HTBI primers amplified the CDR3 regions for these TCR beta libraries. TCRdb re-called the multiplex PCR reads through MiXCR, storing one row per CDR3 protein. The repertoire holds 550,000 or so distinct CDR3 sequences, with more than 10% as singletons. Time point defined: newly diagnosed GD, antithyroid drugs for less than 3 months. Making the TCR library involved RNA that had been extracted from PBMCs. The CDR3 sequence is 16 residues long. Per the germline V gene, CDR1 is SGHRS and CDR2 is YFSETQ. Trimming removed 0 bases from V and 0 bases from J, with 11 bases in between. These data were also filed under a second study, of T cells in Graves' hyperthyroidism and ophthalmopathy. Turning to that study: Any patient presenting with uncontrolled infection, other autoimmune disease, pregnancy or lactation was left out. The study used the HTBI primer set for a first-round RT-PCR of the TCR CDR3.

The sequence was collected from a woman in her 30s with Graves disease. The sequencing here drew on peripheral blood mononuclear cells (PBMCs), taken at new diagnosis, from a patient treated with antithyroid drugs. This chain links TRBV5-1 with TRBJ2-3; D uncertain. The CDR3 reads CASSLETVSSTDTQYF. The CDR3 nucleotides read TGCGCCAGCAGCTTGGAGACGGTTTCTAGCACAGATACGCAGTATTTT.